This passage covers 9 T cell receptor beta chains from one sample sequenced in a study of shared clonotypes between healthy human individuals. Clones were sequenced by immunoSEQ multiplex PCR, and TCRdb holds only the in-frame ones, with some missing. The data contain about 1 million clones, about 70% of them singletons. The sequenced material came from memory CD4+ T cells sorted from blood. Subset described: CD45RA-negative fraction. The receptors derive from a man aged 18-30 years in good health.

The genes are TRBV7-2 and TRBJ2-1; 11 nucleotides line up with TRBD2. V lost 4 bases and J lost 5; bases outside the gene matches: 10. This CDR3 spans 17 amino acids. The V gene's germline CDR1 is SGHTA and CDR2 FQGNSA. The CDR3: CASSSVPLAGGNNEQFF. The CDR3 DNA reads TGTGCCAGCAGCTCCGTACCCCTAGCGGGAGGCAACAATGAGCAGTTCTTC. The whole variable domain, remainder taken from reference TRBV7-2 and TRBJ2-1, is GAGVSQSPSNKVTEKGKDVELRCDPISGHTALYWYRQSLGQGLEFLIYFQGNSAPDKSGLPSDRFSAERTGGSVSTLTIQRTQQEDSAVYLCASSSVPLAGGNNEQFFGPGTRLTVL.

This chain joins TRBV5-1 and TRBJ2-5; D might be TRBD2 (7 bases). V lost 4 bases and J lost 7, with 20 bases in between. This CDR3 is built from 15 residues. Germline V gives CDR1 SGHRS, CDR2 YFSETQ. This CDR3 is CASSPGAGAQRTQYF. CDR3 nucleotide sequence: TGCGCCAGCAGCCCCGGCGCGGGGGCCCAGCGGACCCAGTACTTC.

V usage is TRBV5-3 and J usage is TRBJ1-2, with D possibly matching TRBD1 (5 bases). TRBV5-3 counts as an open reading frame of uncertain function. This CDR3 comprises 16 residues. V lost 0 bases and J 0 bases, leaving 12 bases between the germline ends. The CDR3 sequence: CARSLVLRTTNYGYTF. CDR3 DNA: TGTGCCAGAAGCTTGGTTCTCCGGACAACTAACTATGGCTACACCTTC.

This clone occurred many times. This specimen includes other DNA sequences encoding the same CDR3. The chain is built from TRBV6-1 and TRBJ1-2, with D unresolved. Germline V gives CDR1 MNHNS, CDR2 SASEGT. V lost 2 bases and J lost 2, with 6 bases in between. The CDR3 sequence is 13 residues long. CDR3 sequence reads: CASSETVNYGYTF. In DNA, the CDR3 is TGTGCCAGCAGTGAAACGGTCAACTATGGCTACACCTTC.

The chain has TRBV6-5 and TRBJ1-1; D is unresolved. Per the germline V gene, CDR1 is MNHEY and CDR2 is SVGAGI. The CDR3 runs to 14 residues. The V end lost 7 bases, the J end lost 0 bases, and 12 bases lay between the germline ends. The CDR3 bases are TGTGCCAGCACTACCAAACGGGTGAACACTGAAGCTTTCTTT. This sequence encodes CASTTKRVNTEAFF.

As for this clone: The sample has other DNA sequences that encode this CDR3 too. The chain recombines TRBV7-2 with TRBJ2-1; D may be TRBD1 (5 bases). CDR1 SGHTA and CDR2 FQGNSA come from the germline V gene. V gave up 5 bases and J gave up 4 bases, with 12 bases separating them. The CDR3 has 14 amino acids. The CDR3 loop reads CASSPGLAYNEQFF. Here the CDR3 DNA reads TGTGCCAGCAGCCCAGGGTTGGCGTACAATGAGCAGTTCTTC.

V and J are TRBV11-2 and TRBJ2-1, with 7 nucleotides matching TRBD1. The V and J ends lost 3 bases and 9 bases, in that order; junction bases with no gene match: 5. Germline V gene lookup returns CDR1 SGHAT and CDR2 FQNNGV. The CDR3 sequence is 13 residues long. This chain's CDR3 is CASSFTGEVEQFF. DNA for the CDR3: TGTGCCAGCAGCTTTACAGGGGAAGTTGAGCAGTTCTTC.

The chain is built from TRBV18 and TRBJ1-2; no definite D call. V was pared by 5 bases and J by 1 base, with 5 bases between. Germline assignment: CDR1 KGHSH and CDR2 LQKENI. This CDR3 spans 12 amino acids. Here the CDR3 DNA reads TGTGCCAGCTCATCAAATAACTATGGCTACACCTTC. Translated: CASSSNNYGYTF.

In its sample, this clone was seen once. This rearrangement joins TRBV27 to TRBJ1-5; a possible D gene is TRBD1 (6 bases). Germline V gene data show CDR1 as MNHEY and CDR2 as SMNVEV (reference sequence). The CDR3 runs 15 residues. V shed 4 bases and J shed 3 bases, with 13 bases lying between them. The CDR3 spells CASSSQDRYNQPQHF. The CDR3, as DNA: TGTGCCAGCAGTTCGCAGGACAGATACAATCAGCCCCAGCATTTT.